The rows below give T cell receptor beta chains drawn from one sample of a study of OX40 agonist ivuxolimab in advanced cancers. TCRdb's copy holds only in-frame clones and misses some; the assay was immunoSEQ multiplex PCR. In the table there are about 54,000 clones, just under 85% of which are singletons. The specimen comprised CD4+ or CD8+ T cells sorted from blood, sampled in a trial of the OX40 agonist ivuxolimab. The receptors derive from an adult with an advanced solid tumor such as melanoma, head and neck, liver or kidney cancer. The CDR3 runs from the conserved cysteine through the conserved F or W. The D gene is left open where the match is weak. Size is stated for part of the rows, as once, few or many counts, or as a class when the clone is expanded.

d_call: .
clone_size: .
v_call: TRBV19
j_call: TRBJ2-5
cdr3_nt: TGTGCCAGTAGTCCGATTAGGGGTCGGGAGACCCAGTACTTC
cdr3_aa: CASSPIRGRETQYF

d_call: TRBD1
clone_size: .
v_call: TRBV9
j_call: TRBJ1-6
cdr3_nt: TGTGCCAGCAGCCCTAGCTCGACAGGGTATAATTCACCCCTCCACTTT
cdr3_aa: CASSPSSTGYNSPLHF

d_call: .
clone_size: .
v_call: TRBV7-2
j_call: TRBJ1-4
cdr3_nt: TGTGCCAGCAGCTTCTCTACAGGGTTCGGTGAAAAACTGTTTTTT
cdr3_aa: CASSFSTGFGEKLFF

d_call: .
clone_size: .
v_call: TRBV28
j_call: TRBJ1-2
cdr3_nt: TGTGCCAGCAGTTTATTAGGGTTTAATGGCTACACCTTC
cdr3_aa: CASSLLGFNGYTF

d_call: .
clone_size: .
v_call: TRBV18
j_call: TRBJ1-2
cdr3_nt: TGTGCCAGCTCACCACTTAACCTAGACTATGGCTACACCTTC
cdr3_aa: CASSPLNLDYGYTF

d_call: TRBD1
clone_size: few
v_call: TRBV5-1
j_call: TRBJ2-5
cdr3_nt: TGCGCCAGCAGCCCCGGGACAGAAGAGACCCAGTACTTC
cdr3_aa: CASSPGTEETQYF

d_call: .
clone_size: once
v_call: TRBV5-4
j_call: TRBJ2-1
cdr3_nt: TGTGCCAGCGGACAAGGGGGTAGGGGCTACAATGAGCAGTTCTTC
cdr3_aa: CASGQGGRGYNEQFF

d_call: .
clone_size: .
v_call: TRBV11-1
j_call: TRBJ2-1
cdr3_nt: TGTGCCAGCAGTTCAGACCCGACGGTGGGTGAGCAGTTCTTC
cdr3_aa: CASSSDPTVGEQFF

d_call: .
clone_size: .
v_call: TRBV6-1
j_call: TRBJ2-3
cdr3_nt: TGTGCCAGCAGTGAAGTGGGGGGAGATACGCAGTATTTT
cdr3_aa: CASSEVGGDTQYF

d_call: .
clone_size: .
v_call: TRBV15
j_call: TRBJ2-1
cdr3_nt: TGTGCCACCAGCAGAGAAAATAGCGGCTACAATGAGCAGTTCTTC
cdr3_aa: CATSRENSGYNEQFF

d_call: .
clone_size: .
v_call: TRBV4-1
j_call: TRBJ1-5
cdr3_nt: TGCGCCAGCAGCCAAGTAAGGGATTATAGCAATCAGCCCCAGCATTTT
cdr3_aa: CASSQVRDYSNQPQHF

d_call: TRBD2
clone_size: .
v_call: TRBV6-6
j_call: TRBJ2-5
cdr3_nt: TGTGCCAGCAGTTACTCGAACGGGGGGGGAGAGACCCAGTACTTC
cdr3_aa: CASSYSNGGGETQYF

d_call: .
clone_size: once
v_call: TRBV5-7
j_call: TRBJ2-5
cdr3_nt: TGTGCCAGCAGCCCCTGGGACCAAGAGACCCAGTACTTC
cdr3_aa: CASSPWDQETQYF

d_call: .
clone_size: few
v_call: TRBV28
j_call: TRBJ1-2
cdr3_nt: TGTGCCAGCAGCCGCATGAGCTACACCTTC
cdr3_aa: CASSRMSYTF

d_call: .
clone_size: few
v_call: TRBV7-9
j_call: TRBJ1-4
cdr3_nt: TGTGCCAGCAGCTTAGTCGGCGGTAATGAAAAACTGTTTTTT
cdr3_aa: CASSLVGGNEKLFF

d_call: .
clone_size: .
v_call: TRBV5-1
j_call: TRBJ1-6
cdr3_nt: TGCGCCAGCAGCTTGGAGGCTAATTCACCCCTCCACTTT
cdr3_aa: CASSLEANSPLHF

d_call: .
clone_size: .
v_call: TRBV5-1
j_call: TRBJ2-6
cdr3_nt: TGCGCCAGCAGCTATCGGGAGTCGGCTGGGGCCAACGTCCTGACTTTC
cdr3_aa: CASSYRESAGANVLTF

d_call: .
clone_size: few
v_call: TRBV30
j_call: TRBJ1-3
cdr3_nt: TGTGCCTGGAGTAGGGACACCATATATTTT
cdr3_aa: CAWSRDTIYF

d_call: TRBD2
clone_size: .
v_call: TRBV9
j_call: TRBJ2-7
cdr3_nt: TGTGCCAGCAGCGTGGGACTAGCGGGATCGCCTCCCTACGAGCAGTACTTC
cdr3_aa: CASSVGLAGSPPYEQYF

d_call: .
clone_size: .
v_call: TRBV5-6
j_call: TRBJ1-2
cdr3_nt: TGTGCCAGCAGCTTGGTTGATGGGGCAACAAGCTATGGCTACACCTTC
cdr3_aa: CASSLVDGATSYGYTF

d_call: .
clone_size: .
v_call: TRBV7-2
j_call: TRBJ2-3
cdr3_nt: TGTGCCAGCAGCCGGGAAACCACAGATACGCAGTATTTT
cdr3_aa: CASSRETTDTQYF

d_call: .
clone_size: .
v_call: TRBV14
j_call: TRBJ2-7
cdr3_nt: TGTGCCAGCAGCCAGGTGGCGGGGTGGGTCGGCGAGCAGTACTTC
cdr3_aa: CASSQVAGWVGEQYF

d_call: .
clone_size: .
v_call: TRBV5-1
j_call: TRBJ1-1
cdr3_nt: TGCGCCAGCAGCTTGTTTCGGTGGAACACTGAAGCTTTCTTT
cdr3_aa: CASSLFRWNTEAFF

d_call: .
clone_size: .
v_call: TRBV5-1
j_call: TRBJ2-2
cdr3_nt: TGCGCCAGCAGCCTCACAGTATCCGGGGAGCTGTTTTTT
cdr3_aa: CASSLTVSGELFF

d_call: TRBD1
clone_size: once
v_call: TRBV19
j_call: TRBJ2-2
cdr3_nt: TGTGCCAGTACTCTGGGGGTACAGGGGAAGACCGGGGAGCTGTTTTTT
cdr3_aa: CASTLGVQGKTGELFF

d_call: .
clone_size: .
v_call: TRBV14
j_call: TRBJ2-5
cdr3_nt: TGTGCCAGCAGCCAAAATATACAAGAGACCCAGTACTTC
cdr3_aa: CASSQNIQETQYF

d_call: .
clone_size: once
v_call: TRBV7-2
j_call: TRBJ2-1
cdr3_nt: TGTGCCAGCAGCTTATACCGGGCCAGCCGTTACAATGAGCAGTTCTTC
cdr3_aa: CASSLYRASRYNEQFF

d_call: TRBD1
clone_size: few
v_call: TRBV5-1
j_call: TRBJ2-7
cdr3_nt: TGCGCCAGCAGGTTCCTAGGACAGGGGCACTACGAGCAGTACTTC
cdr3_aa: CASRFLGQGHYEQYF

d_call: .
clone_size: .
v_call: TRBV11-2
j_call: TRBJ2-5
cdr3_nt: TGTGCCAGCAGCTTAGATCTCAAGGGAAGGGAGACCCAGTACTTC
cdr3_aa: CASSLDLKGRETQYF

d_call: .
clone_size: .
v_call: TRBV28
j_call: TRBJ1-5
cdr3_nt: TGTGCCAGTGATGGGGGCAATCAGCCCCAGCATTTT
cdr3_aa: CASDGGNQPQHF